Described below is a single T cell receptor (beta chain) sequence and its context. Germline V lookup: CDR1 MNHNY, CDR2 SVGAGI (reference sequence). V was shortened by 6 bases and J by 0 bases, with 14 bases between the two germline ends. The CDR3 is 15 amino acids. These data originate in a study of blood T cell repertoires in COVID-19. Study-wide background: COVID-19 samples, acute and convalescent, were from the United States, Italy and Spain. PBMCs, B-cell-depleted T cells, or T cells provided the cDNA or gDNA that made up the material.

Original processing notes: How many nucleated cells were present was estimated from reference gene primer amplification. Assay: immunoSEQ multiplex PCR; the TCRdb copy retains only in-frame clones and omits some. V and J calls and clone size follow that table, whereas D and trimming were derived from the DNA. In the table there are more than 85,000 clones, around nine tenths of which are singletons. The chain carries TRBV6-6 and TRBJ1-2, with D hard to call. The sequence came from a woman between 50 and 59 years old with acute or convalescent COVID-19. The specimen was peripheral blood. The CDR3 protein is CASSPYRGANYGYTF. The CDR3 DNA reads as TGTGCCAGCAGCCCTTACCGCGGTGCTAACTATGGCTACACCTTC.